This T cell receptor beta chain was documented in a study of T cell responses to AZD1222 COVID-19 vaccine. Study-level points and caveats: Sampling that yielded the repertoires occurred only after the peak T cell response. Most donors were white British, females outnumbered males, and clonal diversity was possibly underestimated.

Profiling relied on immunoSEQ multiplex PCR, and the TCRdb table lists in-frame clones only, not all of them. This repertoire shows about 180,000 clones, about nine tenths found once; its top ten account for 4% to 4.5%. Trimming left V 0 bases short and J 8 bases short, with 7 bases between. The germline V gene encodes CDR1 KGHDR and CDR2 SFDVKD. This CDR3 comprises 13 residues. About this clone itself: Its antigen is unknown.

The chain uses TRBV24-1 and TRBJ2-1; D remains unclear. The receptor was isolated from an adult who received the MenACWY meningococcal vaccine as a control. The source material was peripheral blood, sampled 28 days after the second dose of the MenACWY control vaccine. The CDR3 loop reads CATSDLPVDEQFF. Written as DNA, the CDR3 is TGTGCCACCAGTGATTTGCCAGTCGATGAGCAGTTCTTC.